Described below is a single T cell receptor (beta chain) sequence and its context. Measured with immunoSEQ multiplex PCR; TCRdb has only the in-frame clones, and not every one. The sample carries roughly 58,000 clones, approximately 80% recorded once. The source of the sample is a study of radiation and T cells in renal cell carcinoma. Time point specified: blood 4 weeks post-SBRT, at nephrectomy. Treatment specified: 15 Gy SBRT to primary tumor, nephrectomy 4 weeks later. Radiation-treated patients gave blood at baseline, week 2 and week 4. The sample in question was blood, obtained from a patient whose treatment included radiotherapy and nephrectomy. The receptor was isolated from a man aged 55 to 70 with renal cell carcinoma.

For the CDR3, the DNA is TGTGCCAGCAGCCAGCCGGGACAGGGACAAGAGACCCAGTACTTC. Amino acids: CASSQPGQGQETQYF. The V gene is TRBV7-6, the J gene TRBJ2-5, with 9 bases matching TRBD1. CDR3 length equals 15 residues. In germline, CDR1 is SGHVS, CDR2 FNYEAQ. V lost 5 bases and J lost 2; bases outside the gene matches: 6.